This T cell receptor beta chain was obtained from a study of T cells in Graves' hyperthyroidism and ophthalmopathy. The wider study: Any treatment followed the collection of peripheral blood at initial diagnosis.

The CDR3 contains 13 residues. The trim removed 6 bases at V and 1 base at J, leaving 3 bases unmatched. Germline V gene lookup returns CDR1 DFQATT and CDR2 SNEGSKA (reference sequence). The diagnoses drew upon clinical symptoms, serum thyroxine and TRAb, thyroid ultrasound and orbital computed tomography. Each 10 ml fresh peripheral blood draw supplied the PBMCs. In its sample, this clonotype was seen a few times. From RNA transcripts, TCR beta CDR3 regions were amplified. In the first-round RT-PCR of the TCR CDR3, the HTBI primer set was used. In TCRdb, the multiplex PCR reads were re-called with MiXCR into one record per CDR3 protein. The sample has a few hundred thousand distinct CDR3 sequences; around a fifth are singletons.

The TCR comes from a woman in her sixties or seventies with Graves' ophthalmopathy. The chain joins TRBV20-1 to TRBJ2-7, with 10 bases lining up with TRBD2. Sequences were obtained from blood. Here the CDR3 DNA reads TGCAGTGCCCTAGCGGGAGTGTCCTACGAGCAGTACTTC. It encodes CSALAGVSYEQYF.